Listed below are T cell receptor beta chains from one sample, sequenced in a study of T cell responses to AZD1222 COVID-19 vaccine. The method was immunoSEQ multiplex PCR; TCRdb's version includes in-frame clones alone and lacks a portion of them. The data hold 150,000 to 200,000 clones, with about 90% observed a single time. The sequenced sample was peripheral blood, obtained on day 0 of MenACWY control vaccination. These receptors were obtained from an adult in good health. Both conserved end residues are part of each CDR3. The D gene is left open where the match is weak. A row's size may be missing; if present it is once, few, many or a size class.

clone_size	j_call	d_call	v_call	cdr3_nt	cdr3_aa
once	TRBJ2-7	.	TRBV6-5	TGTGCCAGCACCAATGGGGGCGAGCAGTACTTC	CASTNGGEQYF
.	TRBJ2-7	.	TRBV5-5	TGTGCCAGCAGCTTGGCGGTAGGGTGGTCCTACGAGCAGTACTTC	CASSLAVGWSYEQYF
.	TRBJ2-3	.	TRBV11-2	TGTGCCAGCAGCCCCCGGACCTTCACAGATACGCAGTATTTT	CASSPRTFTDTQYF
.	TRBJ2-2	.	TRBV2	TGTGCCAGCAGTGAAATAACCACCGGGGAGCTGTTTTTT	CASSEITTGELFF
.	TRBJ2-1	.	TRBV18	TGTGCCAGCTCTATTGGGGGGCGATCCTACAATGAGCAGTTCTTC	CASSIGGRSYNEQFF
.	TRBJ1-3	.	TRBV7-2	TGTGCCAGCAGCTACCTAGGGTCTGGAAACACCATATATTTT	CASSYLGSGNTIYF
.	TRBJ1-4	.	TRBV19	TGTGCCAGTACCGACACCCGGGCTGGGAATGAAAAACTGTTTTTT	CASTDTRAGNEKLFF
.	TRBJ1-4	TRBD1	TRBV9	TGTGCCAGCAGCAAGACAGGGGGAGGTGAAAAACTGTTTTTT	CASSKTGGGEKLFF
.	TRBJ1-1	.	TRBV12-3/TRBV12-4	TGTGCCAGCAGTTTAACCGGCCTCACTGAAGCTTTCTTT	CASSLTGLTEAFF
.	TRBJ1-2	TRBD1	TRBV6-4	TGTGCCAGCACCCAGACAGGGCCCAACTATGGCTACACCTTC	CASTQTGPNYGYTF
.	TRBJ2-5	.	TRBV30	TGTGCCTGGACGGTTCAAGAGACCCAGTACTTC	CAWTVQETQYF